Included here is one T cell receptor (beta chain) sequence, with context. What this receptor recognizes is not known. No base quality values were provided; no much bigger clone lies one nucleotide off. The collaborating institutions used their own protocols to collect whole blood in K2EDTA tubes. For TCRbeta analysis, collaborator samples were shipped as frozen whole blood, as isolated PBMCs, or as DNA extracted from either sample type. This entry is derived from a study of blood T cell repertoires in COVID-19 (dated by TCRdb to 2020 to 2021). In terms of the full investigation: The collaborator samples originated in the United States, Italy and Spain and spanned the acute and convalescent phases of COVID-19. The material from the prospective study consisted of cDNA or gDNA derived from T cells, B-cell-depleted T cells, or PBMCs. Subjects who had been exposed to COVID-19, were actively infected with it, or had recovered from it provided the deeply sampled blood TCRbeta repertoires that made up the dataset. A freely available public database, intended as a resource for researchers studying the immune response to SARS-CoV-2, is where the repertoires were released. The samples were drawn from the first 160 participants of the ongoing ImmuneRACE study and from some 1,300 subjects provided by 6 global collaborators. Sample metadata almost always included a de-identified subject ID, COVID-19 status, age in years and sex. HLA class I and class II types, where available, came from metadata supplied by the sample provider rather than from assay-based typing. On the study overall, not on this receptor specifically: The amount of clinical and demographic metadata varied by source and participant and was provided uncurated.

The junction shows trimming of 4 bases on V and 1 base on J, plus 13 bases between the germline ends. The cysteine opens and the phenylalanine closes a CDR3 of 15 amino acids. Only the CDR3 region is kept as DNA, spanning 45 bases read in frame from base 1. CDR1 is given as MNHEY and CDR2 as SVGAGI, both from the germline V gene. The immunoSEQ Assay, a bias-controlled multiplex PCR, was used to amplify TCRbeta CDR3 regions from genomic DNA. The authors processed their data as follows. The number of nucleated cells in each sample was estimated from the amplification of reference gene primers within the assay. To quantify the absolute abundance of each unique TCRbeta CDR3 rearrangement, sequence reads were collapsed and filtered. For each sample, productive Simpson clonality was calculated by taking the square root of Simpson's diversity index across productive rearrangements. Entries here come from immuneACCESS through TCRdb and include only in-frame sequences with V and J called. Some clones fail to appear in such tables; in the studies checked, an unresolved V gene covers under half of the shortfall, and the cause of the remainder is unknown. D and trimming were read from the DNA, whereas the V and J calls and clone size are those reported in that table. This sample holds around 300,000 clones; 86% were observed only once. The ten largest clones add up to around 2.9% of the sample.

This sequence was found in a woman aged 25 to 39 with active or convalescent COVID-19. Here the chain combines TRBV6-5 and TRBJ1-1; possibly the D gene is TRBD1, per 6 matching bases. Material: peripheral blood. This receptor has the CDR3 CASSSTQGRNTEAFF. The bases are TGTGCCAGCAGTTCTACCCAGGGGAGGAACACTGAAGCTTTCTTT.